A single sample is the source of the 16 T cell receptor beta chains below, sequenced in a study of blood T cells in healthy people across ages. The authors ran a second PCR of roughly 6 to 12 cycles using a sample-barcoded 5' primer and a J-beta primer mix. TCRdb itself ran the 5' RACE reads through MiXCR, one entry per CDR3 protein. Counted here are approximately 960,000 distinct CDR3 sequences, roughly 29% occurring once; the ten biggest clones make up approximately 10%. This same sample was also taken into another study, of T cells of mothers and their children.

The sample was blood. The receptors were sampled from a woman aged 40-49 years in good health.

This clonotype was recorded a few times. The chain employs TRBV9 and TRBJ2-3, with D possibly TRBD1 on 5 matching bases. V lost 0 bases to trimming and J lost 0 bases, with 20 bases between them. The CDR3 loop spans 19 amino acids. Germline assignment: CDR1 SGDLS and CDR2 YYNGEE. The CDR3 sequence: CASSVAVTGRISSTDTQYF. CDR3 nucleotide sequence: TGTGCCAGCAGCGTAGCGGTTACAGGACGTATTTCTAGCACAGATACGCAGTATTTT. The variable domain in full, completed from reference TRBV9 and TRBJ2-3, reads DSGVTQTPKHLITATGQRVTLRCSPRSGDLSVYWYQQSLDQGLQFLIQYYNGEERAKGNILERFSAQQFPDLHSELNLSSLELGDSALYFCASSVAVTGRISSTDTQYFGPGTRLTVL.

This clonotype appeared many times. The chain employs TRBV11-2 and TRBJ1-1, with D unresolved. In germline, CDR1 is SGHAT, CDR2 FQNNGV. V gave up 4 bases and J gave up 0 bases, with 6 bases separating them. CDR3 length: 13 amino acids. CDR3 residues: CASSSGMNTEAFF. CDR3 sequence (DNA): TGTGCCAGCAGCTCGGGCATGAACACTGAAGCTTTCTTT.

This CDR3 is CASSPISSGAREQYF. The CDR3 DNA follows: TGTGCCAGCTCCCCCATATCGTCAGGGGCGAGGGAGCAGTACTTC. The chain couples TRBV28 to TRBJ2-7, with D possibly TRBD1 on 6 matching bases. The length of the CDR3 is 15 residues. CDR1 and CDR2 (germline): MDHEN, SYDVKM. The V gene lost 8 bases and the J gene lost 7 bases, with 24 bases spanning the gap.

About this clonotype: The junction does not match germline at one end; this may be a read error. CDR3 amino acids: CASSLLGQGTDMQYF. The CDR3 coding sequence is TGTGCCAGCAGTTTATTGGGCCAGGGAACAGATATGCAGTATTTT. This rearrangement joins TRBV28 to TRBJ2-3, with a tentative D call TRBD1 (5 bases). CDR3 length equals 15 residues. The V gene's germline CDR1 is MDHEN and CDR2 SYDVKM.

The chain links TRBV24-1 to TRBJ2-5; perhaps TRBD1 as D (6 bases). The DNA end favors TRBJ2-7, so the J call may be wrong. The germline V gene encodes CDR1 KGHDR and CDR2 SFDVKD. The CDR3 contains 14 residues. The CDR3 spells CATSGSTGPYEQYF. CDR3 nucleotides: TGTGCCACCAGTGGCTCGACAGGACCCTACGAGCAGTACTTC.

This clonotype was observed at least ten times. This chain uses TRBV7-2 with TRBJ2-7; maybe TRBD1 (5 bases). Trimming took off 2 bases at V and 1 base at J, with 12 bases between the two ends. This CDR3 comprises 15 residues. The V gene's germline CDR1 is SGHTA and CDR2 FQGNSA. CDR3 region: CASSLTGRESYEQYF. The CDR3 nucleotides are TGTGCCAGCAGCTTAACAGGCAGGGAATCCTACGAGCAGTACTTC. Combining the CDR3 with reference TRBV7-2 and TRBJ2-7 gives the whole variable domain GAGVSQSPSNKVTEKGKDVELRCDPISGHTALYWYRQSLGQGLEFLIYFQGNSAPDKSGLPSDRFSAERTGGSVSTLTIQRTQQEDSAVYLCASSLTGRESYEQYFGPGTRLTVT.

This clonotype was counted between two and nine times. The chain has TRBV7-6 and TRBJ1-2; D is unclear. V lost 6 bases to trimming and J lost 4 bases, with 12 bases between them. CDR3 length: 13 amino acids. Germline lookup yields CDR1 SGHVS and CDR2 FNYEAQ. CDR3 amino acids: CASRPSERYGYTF. The DNA for the CDR3 is TGTGCCAGCAGACCCAGTGAACGCTATGGCTACACCTTC.

At least ten counts were recorded for this clonotype. With a much larger clone just one base away, this may be a read error. This chain uses TRBV29-1 with TRBJ2-7; D unclear. Trimming removed 8 bases from V and 9 bases from J, with 17 bases in between. CDR1 is SQVTM and CDR2 is ANQGSEA in the germline V gene. The CDR3 sequence is 11 residues long. This CDR3 is CSYPQVRVQYF. For the CDR3, the DNA is TGCAGCTATCCCCAGGTTAGGGTGCAGTACTTC.

This rearrangement joins TRBV2 to TRBJ1-2; D is ambiguous. The CDR3 has 15 residues. Deletions cut 2 bases from V and 0 bases from J, with 10 bases between. Germline V lookup: CDR1 SNHLY, CDR2 FYNNEI. CDR3 in DNA: TGTGCCAGCAGTGAACTGAGGGTCTCTAACTATGGCTACACCTTC. This translates into CASSELRVSNYGYTF.

This clonotype was picked up a small number of times. This could be a read error, since a much larger clone is one nucleotide away. The rearrangement joins TRBV5-1 to TRBJ2-1, with 7 bases aligning to TRBD1. The germline gives CDR1 SGHRS, CDR2 YFSETQ. The CDR3 spans 14 residues. The CDR3 coding sequence is TGCGCCAGCAGAACAGGGGAACGCTACAATGGGCAGTTCTTC. It yields the protein CASRTGERYNGQFF.

This clonotype was observed many times. V is TRBV20-1 and J is TRBJ2-7; no clear D. The germline V and J ends were trimmed by 3 bases and 1 base, with 10 bases remaining between them. The length of the CDR3 is 13 residues. Germline loops: CDR1 DFQATT, CDR2 SNEGSKA (reference sequence). CDR3 protein: CSARSVNSYEQYF. CDR3 DNA sequence: TGCAGTGCTAGGTCGGTAAATTCCTACGAGCAGTACTTC.

The rearrangement uses TRBV20-1 and TRBJ1-5; D remains ambiguous. This CDR3 is built from 13 residues. CDR1 is DFQATT and CDR2 is SNEGSKA in the germline V gene (reference sequence). The ends were cut back, 0 bases at V and 4 bases at J, with 7 bases in the middle. The CDR3 loop reads CSAREPYNQPQHF. The CDR3 DNA sequence: TGCAGTGCTAGAGAACCCTATAATCAGCCCCAGCATTTT.

This clonotype turned up a few times. This chain uses TRBV29-1 with TRBJ1-2; 11 bases line up with TRBD1. The CDR3 consists of 15 residues. The germline CDR1 and CDR2 sequences are SQVTM and ANQGSEA. Trimming took 4 bases from V and 6 from J; bases not matched to a gene: 10. CDR3: CSVVVGGQGVHGYTF. The CDR3 DNA follows: TGCAGCGTTGTCGTCGGGGGACAGGGGGTTCATGGCTACACCTTC.

This clonotype was counted a few times. Given a much more abundant clone one base away, this may be a read error. The V and J genes are TRBV7-9 and TRBJ2-7; D might be TRBD1 (5 bases). The CDR3 runs to 13 residues. The germline CDR1 and CDR2 sequences are SEHNR and FQNEAQ (reference sequence). Trimming stripped 3 bases from V and 4 bases from J, with 10 bases between. Written as DNA, the CDR3 is TGTGCCAGCAGCTTCAGGGAAGAGTACGAGCAGTACTTC. Its protein product is CASSFREEYEQYF.

With respect to this clonotype: A much bigger clone sits one base away, suggesting this may be a read error. The chain employs TRBV4-3 and TRBJ2-1; 7 nucleotides line up with TRBD2. CDR1 and CDR2 (germline): LGHNA, YSLEER. This CDR3 has 17 amino acids. CDR3 sequence: CTSSQVLAKSSYNEQFF. In DNA form, the CDR3 reads TGCACCAGCAGCCAAGTACTAGCGAAGAGCTCCTACAATGAGCAGTTCTTC.

Regarding this clonotype: The CDR3 does not end in the conserved phenylalanine or tryptophan, so this is likely a read error. The chain uses TRBV27 and TRBJ2-3, with TRBD1 identical over 10 bases. Germline V gives CDR1 MNHEY, CDR2 SMNVEV (reference sequence). This CDR3 is 16 amino acids long. The CDR3 protein is CASSFADRGNTGTQYL. The CDR3 DNA sequence: TGTGCCAGCAGTTTCGCGGACAGGGGGAACACAGGTACGCAGTATCTT.